Many counts were recorded for the clone carrying this T cell receptor (beta chain). What it binds is unknown. This specimen comes from a study of CD8 T cells in ankylosing spondylitis. Study results and caveats: Blood from ankylosing spondylitis patients appeared to carry a characteristic roughly eight-variant TCR beta motif. Certain motif variants had earlier been reported in reactive arthritis synovial fluid and blood.

TCRdb passed the 5' RACE reads through MiXCR, listing each CDR3 protein once. The sample includes around 490,000 distinct CDR3 sequences, approximately 5% of them seen just once. Sequencing was done on a sample of blood, either unsorted or a sorted T cell fraction (not recorded which). The sequence was obtained from a male donor with ankylosing spondylitis.

CDR3 nucleotides: TGTGCTAGTGCACGGAGCACAGATACGCAGTATTTT. It is translated as CASARSTDTQYF. The chain has TRBV12-5 and TRBJ2-3; D is unresolved. The CDR3 totals 12 residues. Germline V CDR1 and CDR2: LGHNT, FRNRAP. Trimming cost V 7 bases and J 0 bases, with 5 bases left between them. Full variable domain (outside the CDR3, taken from reference TRBV12-5 and TRBJ2-3): DARVTQTPRHKVTEMGQEVTMRCQPILGHNTVFWYRQTMMQGLELLAYFRNRAPLDDSGMPKDRFSAEMPDATLATLKIQPSEPRDSAVYFCASARSTDTQYFGPGTRLTVL.